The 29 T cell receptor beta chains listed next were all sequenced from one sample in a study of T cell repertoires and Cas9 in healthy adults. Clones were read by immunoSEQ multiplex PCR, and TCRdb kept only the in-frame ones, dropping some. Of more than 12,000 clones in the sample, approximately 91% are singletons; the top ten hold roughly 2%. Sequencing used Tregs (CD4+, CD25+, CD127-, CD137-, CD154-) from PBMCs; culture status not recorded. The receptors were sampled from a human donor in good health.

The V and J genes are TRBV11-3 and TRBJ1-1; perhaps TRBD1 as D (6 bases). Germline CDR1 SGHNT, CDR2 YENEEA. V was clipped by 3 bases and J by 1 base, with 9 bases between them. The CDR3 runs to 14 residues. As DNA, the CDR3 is TGTGCCAGCAGCTTTAGCAGGGGGAACACTGAAGCTTTCTTT. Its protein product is CASSFSRGNTEAFF.

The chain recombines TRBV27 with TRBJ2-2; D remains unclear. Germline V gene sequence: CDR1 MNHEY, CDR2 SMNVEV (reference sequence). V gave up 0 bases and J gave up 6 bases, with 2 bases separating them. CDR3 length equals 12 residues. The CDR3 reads CASSLSAGELFF. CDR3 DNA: TGTGCCAGCAGTTTATCGGCCGGGGAGCTGTTTTTT.

The CDR3 region has the DNA TGTGCCAGCAGCGCCCAGACTAGCGTAGGGGGTCGGGAGCAGTTCTTC. It is translated as CASSAQTSVGGREQFF. This sequence joins TRBV7-8 and TRBJ2-1; TRBD2 agrees at 8 bases. The CDR3 spans 16 residues. Looked up from germline, CDR1 is SGHVS and CDR2 is FQNEAQ. V was pared by 5 bases and J by 10 bases, with 16 bases of the junction left unmatched.

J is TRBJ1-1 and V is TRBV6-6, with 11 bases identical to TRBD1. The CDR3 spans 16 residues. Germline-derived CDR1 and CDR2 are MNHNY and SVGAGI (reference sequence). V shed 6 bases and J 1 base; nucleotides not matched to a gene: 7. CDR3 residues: CASRTGTGGWNTEAFF. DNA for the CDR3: TGTGCCAGCAGAACCGGGACAGGGGGATGGAACACTGAAGCTTTCTTT.

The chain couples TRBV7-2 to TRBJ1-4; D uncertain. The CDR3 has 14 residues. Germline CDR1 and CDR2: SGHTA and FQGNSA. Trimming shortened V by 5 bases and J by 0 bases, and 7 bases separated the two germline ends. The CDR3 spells CASSLQSTNEKLFF. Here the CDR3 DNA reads TGTGCCAGCAGCCTACAGTCAACTAATGAAAAACTGTTTTTT.

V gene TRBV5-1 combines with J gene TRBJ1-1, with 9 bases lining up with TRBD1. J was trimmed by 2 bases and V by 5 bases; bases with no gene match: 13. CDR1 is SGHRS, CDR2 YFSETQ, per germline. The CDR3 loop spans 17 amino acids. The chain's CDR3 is CASRPLFGTGPNTEAFF. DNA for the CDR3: TGCGCCAGCAGACCCCTATTCGGGACAGGGCCTAACACTGAAGCTTTCTTT.

The CDR3 DNA reads as TGTGCCAGCAGCTTGGGACTAGCGGGGGCGCGAGATACGCAGTATTTT. Protein: CASSLGLAGARDTQYF. The chain employs TRBV7-2 and TRBJ2-3; 14 bases line up with TRBD2. CDR3 length: 16 amino acids. J lost 5 bases, V lost 3 bases, and 4 bases had no gene match. CDR1 is SGHTA, CDR2 FQGNSA, per germline.

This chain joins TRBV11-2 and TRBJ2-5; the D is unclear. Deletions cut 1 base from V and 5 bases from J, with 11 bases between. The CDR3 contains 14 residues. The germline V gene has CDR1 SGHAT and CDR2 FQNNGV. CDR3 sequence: CASSLVFGSETQYF. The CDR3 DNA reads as TGTGCCAGCAGCTTAGTTTTTGGCTCGGAGACCCAGTACTTC.

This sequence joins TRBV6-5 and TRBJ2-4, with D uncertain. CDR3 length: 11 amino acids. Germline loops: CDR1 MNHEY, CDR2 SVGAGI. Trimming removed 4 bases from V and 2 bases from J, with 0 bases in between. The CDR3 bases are TGTGCCAGCAGTTCCAAAAACATTCAGTACTTC. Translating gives CASSSKNIQYF.

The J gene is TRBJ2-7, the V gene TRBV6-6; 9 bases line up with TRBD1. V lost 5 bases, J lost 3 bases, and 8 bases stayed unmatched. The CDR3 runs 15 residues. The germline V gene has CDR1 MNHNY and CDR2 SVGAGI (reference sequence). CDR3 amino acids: CASSPRDRGYYEQYF. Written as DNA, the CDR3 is TGTGCCAGCAGTCCCCGTGACAGGGGGTACTACGAGCAGTACTTC.

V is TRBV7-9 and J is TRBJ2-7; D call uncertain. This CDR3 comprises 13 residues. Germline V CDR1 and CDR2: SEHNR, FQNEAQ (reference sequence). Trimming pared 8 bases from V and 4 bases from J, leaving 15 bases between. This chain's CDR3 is CASARTAGYEQYF. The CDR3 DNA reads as TGTGCCAGCGCTCGGACGGCTGGATACGAGCAGTACTTC.

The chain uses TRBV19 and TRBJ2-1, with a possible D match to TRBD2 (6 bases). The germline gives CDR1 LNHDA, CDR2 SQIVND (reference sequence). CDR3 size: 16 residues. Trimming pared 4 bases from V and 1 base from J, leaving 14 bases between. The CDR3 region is CASSKRLGGSYNEQFF. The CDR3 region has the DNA TGTGCCAGTAGTAAACGACTAGGAGGATCCTACAATGAGCAGTTCTTC. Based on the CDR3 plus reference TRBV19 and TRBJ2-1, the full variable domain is DGGITQSPKYLFRKEGQNVTLSCEQNLNHDAMYWYRQDPGQGLRLIYYSQIVNDFQKGDIAEGYSVSREKKESFPLTVTSAQKNPTAFYLCASSKRLGGSYNEQFFGPGTRLTVL.

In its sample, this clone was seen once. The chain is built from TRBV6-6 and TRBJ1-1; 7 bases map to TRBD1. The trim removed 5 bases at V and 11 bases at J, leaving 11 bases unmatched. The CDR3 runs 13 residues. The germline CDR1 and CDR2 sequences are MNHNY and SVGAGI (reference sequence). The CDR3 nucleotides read TGTGCCAGCAGTCAACAGGGGCCGCTGTGGGCTTTCTTT. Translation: CASSQQGPLWAFF.

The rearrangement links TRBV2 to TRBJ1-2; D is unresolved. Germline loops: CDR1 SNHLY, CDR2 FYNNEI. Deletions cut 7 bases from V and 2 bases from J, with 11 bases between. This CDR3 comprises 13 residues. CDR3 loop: CASIRDLNYGYTF. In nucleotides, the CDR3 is TGTGCCAGCATACGAGACCTCAACTATGGCTACACCTTC.

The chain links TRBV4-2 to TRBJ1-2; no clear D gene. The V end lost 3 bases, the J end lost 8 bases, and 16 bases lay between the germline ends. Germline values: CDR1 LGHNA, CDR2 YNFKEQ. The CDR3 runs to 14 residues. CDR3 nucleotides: TGTGCCAGCAGCCACCCCGGGCTTACGGAGGGCTACACCTTC. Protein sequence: CASSHPGLTEGYTF.

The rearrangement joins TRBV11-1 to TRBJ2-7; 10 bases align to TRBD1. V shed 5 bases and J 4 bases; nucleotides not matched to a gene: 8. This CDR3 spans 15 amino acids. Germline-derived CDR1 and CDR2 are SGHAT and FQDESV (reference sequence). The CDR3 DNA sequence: TGTGCCAGCAGCGAGCGGGACAGGGGTCGATACGAGCAGTACTTC. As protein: CASSERDRGRYEQYF.

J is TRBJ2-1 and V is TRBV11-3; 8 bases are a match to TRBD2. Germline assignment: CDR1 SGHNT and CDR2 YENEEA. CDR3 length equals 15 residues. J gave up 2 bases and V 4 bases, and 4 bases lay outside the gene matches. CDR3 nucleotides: TGTGCCAGCAGCTCCGGGGGGGCCGCCTACAATGAGCAGTTCTTC. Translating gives CASSSGGAAYNEQFF.

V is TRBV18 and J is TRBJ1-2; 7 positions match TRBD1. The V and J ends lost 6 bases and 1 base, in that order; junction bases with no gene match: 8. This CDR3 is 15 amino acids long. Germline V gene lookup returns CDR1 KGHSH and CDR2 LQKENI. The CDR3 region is CASSPDRDHNYGYTF. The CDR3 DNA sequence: TGTGCCAGCTCGCCCGACAGGGACCATAACTATGGCTACACCTTC.

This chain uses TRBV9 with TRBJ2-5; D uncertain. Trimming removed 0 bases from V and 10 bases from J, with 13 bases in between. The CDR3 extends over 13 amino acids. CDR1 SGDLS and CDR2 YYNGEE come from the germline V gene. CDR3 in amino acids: CASSVGAIGRQYF. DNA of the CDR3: TGTGCCAGCAGCGTAGGGGCGATCGGACGCCAGTACTTC.

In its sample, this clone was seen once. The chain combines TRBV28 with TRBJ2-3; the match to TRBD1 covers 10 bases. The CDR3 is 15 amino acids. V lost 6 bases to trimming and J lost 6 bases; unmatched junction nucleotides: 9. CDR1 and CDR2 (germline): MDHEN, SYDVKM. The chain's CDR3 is CASSGTGAPRDTQYF. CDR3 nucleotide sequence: TGTGCCAGCAGCGGGACAGGGGCCCCCAGGGATACGCAGTATTTT.

CDR3 DNA: TGTGCCACCAGCAGAGTTCAGCAAGAGACCCAGTACTTC. Amino acids: CATSRVQQETQYF. V and J are TRBV15 and TRBJ2-5; D gene ambiguous. The CDR3 totals 13 residues. V was cut by 1 base and J by 2 bases, with 5 bases left in between. CDR1 is LNHNV and CDR2 is YYDKDF in the germline V gene (reference sequence).

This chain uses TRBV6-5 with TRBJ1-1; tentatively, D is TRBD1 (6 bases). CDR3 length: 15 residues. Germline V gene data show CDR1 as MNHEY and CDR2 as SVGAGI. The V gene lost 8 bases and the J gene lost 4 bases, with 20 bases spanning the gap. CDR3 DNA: TGTGCCAGCTGGCCTTCCACAGGGTATCTCACTGAAGCTTTCTTT. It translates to CASWPSTGYLTEAFF.

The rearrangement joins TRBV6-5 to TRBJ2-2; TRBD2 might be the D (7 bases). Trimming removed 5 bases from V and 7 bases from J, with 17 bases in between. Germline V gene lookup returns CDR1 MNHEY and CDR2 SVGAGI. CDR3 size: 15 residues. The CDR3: CASSPTGRGLGELFF. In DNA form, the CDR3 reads TGTGCCAGCAGTCCGACGGGGCGGGGGCTCGGGGAGCTGTTTTTT.

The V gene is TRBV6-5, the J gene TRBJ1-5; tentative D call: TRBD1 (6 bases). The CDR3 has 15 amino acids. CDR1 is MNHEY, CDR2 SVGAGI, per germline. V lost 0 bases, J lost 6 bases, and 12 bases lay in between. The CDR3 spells CASSYSGALSQPQHF. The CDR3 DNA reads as TGTGCCAGCAGTTACTCGGGGGCTCTAAGTCAGCCCCAGCATTTT.

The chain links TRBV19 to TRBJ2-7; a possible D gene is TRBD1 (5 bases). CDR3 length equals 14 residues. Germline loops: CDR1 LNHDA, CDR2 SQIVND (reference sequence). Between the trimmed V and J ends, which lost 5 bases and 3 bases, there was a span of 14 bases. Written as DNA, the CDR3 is TGTGCCAGTAGTGAATCAGGGAAATTCTACGAGCAGTACTTC. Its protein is CASSESGKFYEQYF.

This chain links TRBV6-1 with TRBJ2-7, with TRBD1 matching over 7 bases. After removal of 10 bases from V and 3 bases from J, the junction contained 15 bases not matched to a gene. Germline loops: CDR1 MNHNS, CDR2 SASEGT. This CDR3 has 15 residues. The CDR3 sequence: CATSKGAPTIYEQYF. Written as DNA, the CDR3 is TGTGCCACCTCTAAGGGGGCTCCCACAATCTACGAGCAGTACTTC.

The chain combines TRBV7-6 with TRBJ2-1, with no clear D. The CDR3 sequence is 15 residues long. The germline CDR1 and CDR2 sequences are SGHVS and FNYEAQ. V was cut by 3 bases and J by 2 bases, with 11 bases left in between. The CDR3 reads CASSFLPSPYNEQFF. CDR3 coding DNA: TGTGCCAGCAGCTTTTTGCCGAGCCCCTACAATGAGCAGTTCTTC.

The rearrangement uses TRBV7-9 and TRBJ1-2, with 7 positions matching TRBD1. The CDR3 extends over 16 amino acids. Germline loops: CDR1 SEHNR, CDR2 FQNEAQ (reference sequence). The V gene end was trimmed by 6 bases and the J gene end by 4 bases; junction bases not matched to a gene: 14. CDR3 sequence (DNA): TGTGCCAGCAGGGGGTTAGGGACAGCTAATTCCTATGGCTACACCTTC. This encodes CASRGLGTANSYGYTF. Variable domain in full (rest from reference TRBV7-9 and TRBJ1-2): DTGVSQNPRHKITKRGQNVTFRCDPISEHNRLYWYRQTLGQGPEFLTYFQNEAQLEKSRLLSDRFSAERPKGSFSTLEIQRTEQGDSAMYLCASRGLGTANSYGYTFGSGTRLTVV.

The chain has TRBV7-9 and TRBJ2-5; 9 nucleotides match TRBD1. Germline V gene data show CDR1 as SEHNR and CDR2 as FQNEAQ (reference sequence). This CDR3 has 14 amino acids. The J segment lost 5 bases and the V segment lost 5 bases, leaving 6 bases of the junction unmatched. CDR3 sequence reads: CASSPDRGRETQYF. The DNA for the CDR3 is TGTGCCAGCAGCCCGGACAGGGGTCGGGAGACCCAGTACTTC.